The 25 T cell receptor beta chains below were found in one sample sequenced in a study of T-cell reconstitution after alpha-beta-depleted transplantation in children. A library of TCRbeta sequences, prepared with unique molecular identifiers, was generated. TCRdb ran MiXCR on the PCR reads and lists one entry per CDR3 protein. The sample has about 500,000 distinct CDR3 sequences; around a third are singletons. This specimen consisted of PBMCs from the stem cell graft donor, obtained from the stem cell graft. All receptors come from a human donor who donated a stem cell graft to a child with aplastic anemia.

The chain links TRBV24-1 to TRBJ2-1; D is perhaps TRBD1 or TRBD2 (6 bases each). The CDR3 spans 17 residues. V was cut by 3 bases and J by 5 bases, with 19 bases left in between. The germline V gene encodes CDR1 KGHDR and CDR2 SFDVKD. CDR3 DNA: TGTGCCACCAGTGATCCCACTCCGGGGGCGCTGGACAATGAGCAGTTCTTC. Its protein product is CATSDPTPGALDNEQFF.

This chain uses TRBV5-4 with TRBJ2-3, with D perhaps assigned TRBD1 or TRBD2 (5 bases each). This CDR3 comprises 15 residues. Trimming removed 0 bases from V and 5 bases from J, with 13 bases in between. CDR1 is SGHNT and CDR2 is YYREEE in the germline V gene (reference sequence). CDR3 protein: CASSLGGEGLDTQYF. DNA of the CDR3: TGTGCCAGCAGCTTGGGGGGCGAGGGGTTAGATACGCAGTATTTT. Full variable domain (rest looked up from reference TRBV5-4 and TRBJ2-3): ETGVTQSPTHLIKTRGQQVTLRCSSQSGHNTVSWYQQALGQGPQFIFQYYREEENGRGNFPPRFSGLQFPNYSSELNVNALELDDSALYLCASSLGGEGLDTQYFGPGTRLTVL.

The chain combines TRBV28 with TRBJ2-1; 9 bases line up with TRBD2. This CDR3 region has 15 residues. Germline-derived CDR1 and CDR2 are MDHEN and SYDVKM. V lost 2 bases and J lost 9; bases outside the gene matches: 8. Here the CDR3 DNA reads TGTGCCAGCAGTTTAGCCCCCGGCGGGAGGGGTGAGCAGTTCTTC. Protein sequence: CASSLAPGGRGEQFF.

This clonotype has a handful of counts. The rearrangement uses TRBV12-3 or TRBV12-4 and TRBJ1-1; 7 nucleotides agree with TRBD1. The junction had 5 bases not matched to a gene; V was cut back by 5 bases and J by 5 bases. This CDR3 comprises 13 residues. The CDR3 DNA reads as TGTGCCAGCAGTCGACAGGGTTGGACTGAAGCTTTCTTT. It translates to CASSRQGWTEAFF.

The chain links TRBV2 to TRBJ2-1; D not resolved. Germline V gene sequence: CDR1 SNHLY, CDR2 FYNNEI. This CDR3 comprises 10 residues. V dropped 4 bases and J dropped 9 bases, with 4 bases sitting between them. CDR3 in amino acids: CASSVGEQFF. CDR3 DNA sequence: TGTGCCAGCAGTGTGGGTGAGCAGTTCTTC.

CDR3 bases: TGTGCCAGCAGTTTCGGCAACAAAAACATTCAGTACTTC. It is translated as CASSFGNKNIQYF. The chain has TRBV12-3 or TRBV12-4 and TRBJ2-4; D unclear. The CDR3 extends over 13 amino acids. V was pared by 3 bases and J by 3 bases, with 6 bases between.

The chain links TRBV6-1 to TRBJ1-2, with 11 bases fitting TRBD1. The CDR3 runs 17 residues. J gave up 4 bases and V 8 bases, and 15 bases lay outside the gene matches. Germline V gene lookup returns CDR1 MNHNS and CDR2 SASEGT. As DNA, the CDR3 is TGTGCCAGCGCTAGCCCTAGGACAGGGGGCGCGAGCTATGGCTACACCTTC. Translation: CASASPRTGGASYGYTF.

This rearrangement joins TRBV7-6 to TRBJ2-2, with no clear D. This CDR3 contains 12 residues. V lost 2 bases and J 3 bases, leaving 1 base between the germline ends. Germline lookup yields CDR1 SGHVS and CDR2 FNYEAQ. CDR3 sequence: CASSLHTGELFF. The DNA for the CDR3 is TGTGCCAGCAGCTTACACACCGGGGAGCTGTTTTTT. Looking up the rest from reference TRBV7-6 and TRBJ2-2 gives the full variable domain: GAGVSQSPRYKVTKRGQDVALRCDPISGHVSLYWYRQALGQGPEFLTYFNYEAQQDKSGLPNDRFSAERPEGSISTLTIQRTEQRDSAMYRCASSLHTGELFFGEGSRLTVL.

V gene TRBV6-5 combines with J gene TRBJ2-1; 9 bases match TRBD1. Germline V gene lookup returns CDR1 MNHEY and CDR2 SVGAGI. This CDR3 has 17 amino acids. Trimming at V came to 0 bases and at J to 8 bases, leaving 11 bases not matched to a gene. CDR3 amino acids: CASSYSQGQGFTDEQFF. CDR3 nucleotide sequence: TGTGCCAGCAGTTACTCTCAAGGACAGGGGTTTACGGATGAGCAGTTCTTC.

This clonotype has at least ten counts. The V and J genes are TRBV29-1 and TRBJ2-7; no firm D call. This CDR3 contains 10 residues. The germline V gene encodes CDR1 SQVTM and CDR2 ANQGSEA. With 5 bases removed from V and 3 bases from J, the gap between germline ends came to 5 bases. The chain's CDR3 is CSVRDYEQYF. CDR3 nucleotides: TGCAGCGTTAGAGACTACGAGCAGTACTTC.

For the CDR3, the DNA is TGTGCCAGCAGTGGTTGGACAGGGGGCAACGCTAACTATGGCTACACCTTC. This codes for CASSGWTGGNANYGYTF. The genes are TRBV6-2 or TRBV6-3 and TRBJ1-2; the match to TRBD1 covers 11 bases. The germline gives CDR1 MNHEY, CDR2 SVGEGT. The CDR3 runs 17 residues. With V trimmed by 5 bases and J by 0 bases, 8 bases remained unmatched.

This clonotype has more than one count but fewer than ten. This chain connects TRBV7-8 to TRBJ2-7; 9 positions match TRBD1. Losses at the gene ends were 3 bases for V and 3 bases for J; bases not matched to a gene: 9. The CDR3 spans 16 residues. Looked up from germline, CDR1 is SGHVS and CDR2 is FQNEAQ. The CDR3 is CASSLPRWDRVYEQYF. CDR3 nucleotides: TGTGCCAGCAGCTTGCCGCGCTGGGACAGGGTCTACGAGCAGTACTTC.

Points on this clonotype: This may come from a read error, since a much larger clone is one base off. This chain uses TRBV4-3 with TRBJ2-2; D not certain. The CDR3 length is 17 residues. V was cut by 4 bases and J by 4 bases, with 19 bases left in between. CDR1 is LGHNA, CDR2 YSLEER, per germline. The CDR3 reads CASSLSAPHTGTGELFF. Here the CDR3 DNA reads TGCGCCAGCAGCCTAAGCGCTCCCCACACGGGCACCGGGGAGCTGTTTTTT.

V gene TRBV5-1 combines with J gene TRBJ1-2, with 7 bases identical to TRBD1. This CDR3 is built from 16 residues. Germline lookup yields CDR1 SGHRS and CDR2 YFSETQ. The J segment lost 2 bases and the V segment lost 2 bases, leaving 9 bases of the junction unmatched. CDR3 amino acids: CASSFGTAYFNYGYTF. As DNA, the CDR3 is TGCGCCAGCAGCTTCGGGACAGCTTACTTCAACTATGGCTACACCTTC.

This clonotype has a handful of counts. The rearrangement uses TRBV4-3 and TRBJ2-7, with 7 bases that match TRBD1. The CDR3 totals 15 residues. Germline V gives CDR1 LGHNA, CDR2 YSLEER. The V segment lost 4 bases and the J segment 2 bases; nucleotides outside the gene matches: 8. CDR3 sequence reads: CASSLITGDTYEQYF. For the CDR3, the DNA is TGCGCCAGCAGCCTAATCACAGGGGACACCTACGAGCAGTACTTC.

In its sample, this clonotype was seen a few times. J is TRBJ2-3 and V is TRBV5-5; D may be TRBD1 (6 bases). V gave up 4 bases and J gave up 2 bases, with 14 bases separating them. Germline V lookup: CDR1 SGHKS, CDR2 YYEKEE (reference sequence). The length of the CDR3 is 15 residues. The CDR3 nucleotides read TGTGCCAGCAGCCCCGGGACAACCAACACAGATACGCAGTATTTT. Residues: CASSPGTTNTDTQYF.

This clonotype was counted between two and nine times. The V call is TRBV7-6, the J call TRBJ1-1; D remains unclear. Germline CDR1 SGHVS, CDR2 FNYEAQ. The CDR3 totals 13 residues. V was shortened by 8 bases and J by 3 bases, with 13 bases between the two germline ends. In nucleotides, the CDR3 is TGTGCCAGCCTGTCCTCGTGGGACACTGAAGCTTTCTTT. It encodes CASLSSWDTEAFF. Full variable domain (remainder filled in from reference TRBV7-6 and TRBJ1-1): GAGVSQSPRYKVTKRGQDVALRCDPISGHVSLYWYRQALGQGPEFLTYFNYEAQQDKSGLPNDRFSAERPEGSISTLTIQRTEQRDSAMYRCASLSSWDTEAFFGQGTRLTVV.

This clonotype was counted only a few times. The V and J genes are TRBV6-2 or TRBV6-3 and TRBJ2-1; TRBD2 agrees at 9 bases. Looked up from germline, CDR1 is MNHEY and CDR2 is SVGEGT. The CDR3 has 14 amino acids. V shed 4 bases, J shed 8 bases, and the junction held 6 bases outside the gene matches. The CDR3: CASSLRTSADEQFF. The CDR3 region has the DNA TGTGCCAGCAGTTTAAGGACTAGCGCAGATGAGCAGTTCTTC.

The CDR3: CSAKDRGRGNQPQHF. For the CDR3, the DNA is TGCAGTGCTAAGGACCGTGGGCGGGGCAATCAGCCCCAGCATTTT. J is TRBJ1-5 and V is TRBV20-1, with no clear D. The CDR3 sequence is 15 residues long. The V gene lost 4 bases and the J gene lost 2 bases, with 15 bases spanning the gap. The germline gives CDR1 DFQATT, CDR2 SNEGSKA (reference sequence).

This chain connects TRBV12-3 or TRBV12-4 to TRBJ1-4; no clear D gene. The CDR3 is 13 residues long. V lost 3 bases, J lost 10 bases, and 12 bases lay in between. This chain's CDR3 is CASSFGSSPKLFF. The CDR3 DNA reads TGTGCCAGCAGTTTTGGCAGCTCCCCAAAACTGTTTTTT.

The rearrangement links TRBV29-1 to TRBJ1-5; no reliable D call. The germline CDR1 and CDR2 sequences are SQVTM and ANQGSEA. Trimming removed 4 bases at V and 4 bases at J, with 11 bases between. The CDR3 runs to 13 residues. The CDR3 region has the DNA TGCAGCGTTGCCGGGAGCCCAAATCAGCCCCAGCATTTT. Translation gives CSVAGSPNQPQHF.

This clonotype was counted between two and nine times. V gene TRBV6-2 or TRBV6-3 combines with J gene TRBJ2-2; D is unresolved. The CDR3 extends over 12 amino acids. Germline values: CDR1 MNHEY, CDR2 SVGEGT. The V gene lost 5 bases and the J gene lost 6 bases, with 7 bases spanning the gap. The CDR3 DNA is TGTGCCAGCAGTCGACATTCCGGGGAGCTGTTTTTT. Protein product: CASSRHSGELFF.

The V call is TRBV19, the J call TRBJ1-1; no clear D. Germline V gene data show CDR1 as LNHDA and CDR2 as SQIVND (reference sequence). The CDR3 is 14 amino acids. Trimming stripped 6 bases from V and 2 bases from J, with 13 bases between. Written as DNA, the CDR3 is TGTGCCAGTAGGCTAGACTCCCTTAACACTGAAGCTTTCTTT. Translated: CASRLDSLNTEAFF.

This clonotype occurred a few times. CDR3: CATQGGNEQFF. The DNA for the CDR3 is TGTGCCACACAGGGAGGAAATGAGCAGTTCTTC. The rearrangement links TRBV6-6 to TRBJ2-1, with D perhaps given as TRBD1 or TRBD2 (6 bases each). This CDR3 has 11 residues. CDR1 is MNHNY, CDR2 SVGAGI, per germline (reference sequence). V lost 10 bases to trimming and J lost 7 bases, with 11 bases between them.

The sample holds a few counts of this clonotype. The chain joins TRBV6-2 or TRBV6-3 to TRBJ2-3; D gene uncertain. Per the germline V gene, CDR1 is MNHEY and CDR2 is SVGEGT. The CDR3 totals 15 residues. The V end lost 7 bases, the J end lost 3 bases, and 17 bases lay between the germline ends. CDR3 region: CASMNWAGETDTQYF. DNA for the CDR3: TGTGCCAGCATGAATTGGGCAGGCGAGACAGATACGCAGTATTTT.